These 28 T cell receptor beta chains share one sample of origin, sequenced in a study of T cell responses to AZD1222 COVID-19 vaccine (dated by TCRdb to about 2021). Per the publication, the time point label means: baseline before first vaccination. Library method: the immunoSEQ multiplex PCR assay. TCRdb carries this immuneACCESS record with in-frame sequences only. Its versions omit some clonotypes, under half of them owing to an unresolved V gene in the studies checked, with the rest unexplained. Counted in this sample were 90,000 or so clones; 80% to 90% of them appeared once. Roughly 15% of the sample is taken by the ten largest. The specimen was peripheral blood, collected on day 0 of AZD1222 vaccination. Receptors originate from an adult in good health.

The chain combines TRBV2 with TRBJ2-5, with TRBD1 as a possible D gene (6 bases). The germline V and J ends were trimmed by 6 bases and 1 base, with 21 bases remaining between them. CDR3 length equals 17 residues. Germline CDR1 is SNHLY and CDR2 is FYNNEI. CDR3 nucleotide sequence: TGTGCCAGCAGGAGACCCGGGACACATAATTCCCAAGAGACCCAGTACTTC. This encodes CASRRPGTHNSQETQYF.

This sequence joins TRBV19 and TRBJ1-2; D not resolved. Germline V gives CDR1 LNHDA, CDR2 SQIVND (reference sequence). With 8 bases removed from V and 8 bases from J, the gap between germline ends came to 24 bases. The CDR3 covers 15 residues. CDR3 coding DNA: TGTGCCAGTCATGCCGGGAGGGAATACCGGCGCGGCTACACCTTC. Translating it yields CASHAGREYRRGYTF.

The chain carries TRBV7-9 and TRBJ1-1, with unresolved D. Germline V gives CDR1 SEHNR, CDR2 FQNEAQ (reference sequence). V dropped 2 bases and J dropped 3 bases, with 7 bases sitting between them. The CDR3 spans 13 residues. CDR3 in DNA: TGTGCCAGCAGCTTATCCCTGTACACTGAAGCTTTCTTT. Translating it yields CASSLSLYTEAFF.

This rearrangement joins TRBV6-5 to TRBJ1-1; possible D gene TRBD1, 6 bases. Per the germline V gene, CDR1 is MNHEY and CDR2 is SVGAGI. Trimming left V 6 bases short and J 0 bases short, with 11 bases between. This CDR3 is built from 14 residues. CDR3 amino acids: CASRPDRMNTEAFF. CDR3 sequence (DNA): TGTGCCAGCAGACCCGACAGGATGAACACTGAAGCTTTCTTT.

This chain uses TRBV28 with TRBJ1-1, with D perhaps TRBD1 (5 bases). The germline V gene encodes CDR1 MDHEN and CDR2 SYDVKM. V lost 0 bases, J lost 8 bases, and 10 bases lay in between. The CDR3 length is 13 residues. The CDR3 loop reads CASSLWETEEAFF. DNA of the CDR3: TGTGCCAGCAGTTTATGGGAGACAGAGGAAGCTTTCTTT.

The J gene is TRBJ2-7, the V gene TRBV5-6; D remains ambiguous. V was clipped by 0 bases and J by 3 bases, with 7 bases between them. The germline CDR1 and CDR2 sequences are SGHDT and YYEEEE. The CDR3 sequence is 13 residues long. CDR3 sequence (DNA): TGTGCCAGCAGCTTGGGGTATTACTACGAGCAGTACTTC. It codes for CASSLGYYYEQYF.

This sequence joins TRBV5-4 and TRBJ2-3; D not certain. From germline, CDR1 is SGHNT and CDR2 YYREEE (reference sequence). Deletions cut 1 base from V and 0 bases from J, with 12 bases between. This CDR3 contains 16 residues. The CDR3 DNA reads as TGTGCCAGCAGCTTGAGCCCAAAGACTAGCACAGATACGCAGTATTTT. It translates to CASSLSPKTSTDTQYF.

The chain is built from TRBV24-1 and TRBJ1-5, with D hard to call. Germline V gene lookup returns CDR1 KGHDR and CDR2 SFDVKD. The V end was cut by 10 bases, the J end by 3 bases, with 27 bases between. CDR3 length: 18 amino acids. CDR3 bases: TGTGCCACTCCCCCGCGGGTCCTTTGCCCAATACCCAATCAGCCCCAGCATTTT. Translating gives CATPPRVLCPIPNQPQHF.

This chain connects TRBV7-6 to TRBJ1-5, with a weak D call TRBD1 (5 bases). The V end lost 0 bases, the J end lost 0 bases, and 9 bases lay between the germline ends. Per germline, CDR1 SGHVS and CDR2 FNYEAQ. This CDR3 spans 16 amino acids. This chain's CDR3 is CASSLAGDPSNQPQHF. The CDR3 region has the DNA TGTGCCAGCAGCTTAGCGGGGGACCCTAGCAATCAGCCCCAGCATTTT.

V usage is TRBV7-9 and J usage is TRBJ1-1, with D possibly being TRBD1 (5 bases). Germline V lookup: CDR1 SEHNR, CDR2 FQNEAQ (reference sequence). Trimming cost V 6 bases and J 6 bases, with 17 bases left between them. The CDR3 consists of 14 residues. The CDR3 protein is CASSLGRGSAEAFF. CDR3 DNA: TGTGCCAGCAGTCTGGGAAGGGGTTCCGCTGAAGCTTTCTTT.

This chain connects TRBV6-5 to TRBJ2-6; D not resolved. The length of the CDR3 is 16 residues. The germline V gene has CDR1 MNHEY and CDR2 SVGAGI. V gave up 1 base and J gave up 0 bases, with 7 bases separating them. The chain's CDR3 is CASSYWENSGANVLTF. The CDR3 DNA reads TGTGCCAGCAGTTACTGGGAAAACTCTGGGGCCAACGTCCTGACTTTC.

The chain uses TRBV28 and TRBJ1-4, with unresolved D. Germline values: CDR1 MDHEN, CDR2 SYDVKM. Trimming pared 5 bases from V and 2 bases from J, leaving 12 bases between. The CDR3 contains 15 residues. This CDR3 is CASSPRPQTNEKLFF. The CDR3 region has the DNA TGTGCCAGCAGTCCCAGACCCCAGACTAATGAAAAACTGTTTTTT. The full variable domain, in which reference TRBV28 and TRBJ1-4 provide the parts outside the CDR3, is DVKVTQSSRYLVKRTGEKVFLECVQDMDHENMFWYRQDPGLGLRLIYFSYDVKMKEKGDIPEGYSVSREKKERFSLILESASTNQTSMYLCASSPRPQTNEKLFFGSGTQLSVL.

The chain employs TRBV29-1 and TRBJ1-1, with 8 bases aligning to TRBD1. The CDR3 has 19 residues. The V and J ends lost 2 bases and 2 bases, in that order; junction bases with no gene match: 19. Germline CDR1 is SQVTM and CDR2 is ANQGSEA. CDR3 in DNA: TGCAGCGTTGAAATTCCCTTCGGGCAGGGGGCTCGAACAAACACTGAAGCTTTCTTT. Encoded protein: CSVEIPFGQGARTNTEAFF.

This chain uses TRBV5-1 with TRBJ2-7; TRBD2 matches 14 bases. With 2 bases clipped from V and 4 bases from J, the junction kept 8 bases outside the gene matches. The CDR3 totals 17 residues. The germline V gene has CDR1 SGHRS and CDR2 YFSETQ. DNA for the CDR3: TGCGCCAGCAGCTTAATCGGTGGGACTAGCGGGAGTTACGAGCAGTACTTC. It codes for CASSLIGGTSGSYEQYF.

The rearrangement links TRBV5-1 to TRBJ1-1, with TRBD1 matching 7 bases. This CDR3 has 15 residues. Germline values: CDR1 SGHRS, CDR2 YFSETQ. With V trimmed by 0 bases and J by 1 base, 3 bases remained unmatched. In DNA, the CDR3 is TGCGCCAGCAGCTTGGCAGGACAGGCGAACACTGAAGCTTTCTTT. Amino acids: CASSLAGQANTEAFF.

V is TRBV27 and J is TRBJ1-6; the D gene is possibly TRBD1 (5 bases). Germline values: CDR1 MNHEY, CDR2 SMNVEV (reference sequence). This CDR3 is 14 amino acids long. The germline V and J ends were trimmed by 3 bases and 6 bases, with 9 bases remaining between them. CDR3 coding DNA: TGTGCCAGCAGTTTCCAGGGCGTTAATTCACCCCTCCACTTT. This translates into CASSFQGVNSPLHF.

V is TRBV19 and J is TRBJ1-1; the match to TRBD1 covers 7 bases. CDR3 size: 13 residues. V lost 4 bases to trimming and J lost 8 bases; unmatched junction nucleotides: 7. Germline V lookup: CDR1 LNHDA, CDR2 SQIVND (reference sequence). The DNA of the CDR3 is TGTGCCAGTAGTAACAGGGGCCCCCCGGAAGCTTTCTTT. It translates to CASSNRGPPEAFF. Looking up the rest from reference TRBV19 and TRBJ1-1 gives the full variable domain: DGGITQSPKYLFRKEGQNVTLSCEQNLNHDAMYWYRQDPGQGLRLIYYSQIVNDFQKGDIAEGYSVSREKKESFPLTVTSAQKNPTAFYLCASSNRGPPEAFFGQGTRLTVV.

The CDR3 protein is CASSLGSVTTSYGYTF. The DNA of the CDR3 is TGTGCCAGCAGCTTAGGGTCCGTGACAACAAGCTATGGCTACACCTTC. The genes are TRBV7-8 and TRBJ1-2; D not certain. Germline CDR1 and CDR2: SGHVS and FQNEAQ. Trimming took off 1 base at V and 4 bases at J, with 16 bases between the two ends. CDR3 length: 16 residues.

This chain's CDR3 is CASSQRPETQYF. In nucleotides, the CDR3 is TGTGCCAGCAGCCAACGTCCAGAGACCCAGTACTTC. This sequence joins TRBV3-1 (or the pseudogene TRBV3-2) and TRBJ2-5, with D unclear. Germline V gene sequence: CDR1 LGHDT, CDR2 YNNKEL (reference sequence). The CDR3 consists of 12 residues. With 2 bases removed from V and 4 bases from J, the gap between germline ends came to 5 bases.

The CDR3 protein is CASSVGQDLQPQHF. CDR3 DNA sequence: TGTGCCAGCAGCGTAGGACAGGATCTTCAGCCCCAGCATTTT. The genes are TRBV9 and TRBJ1-5, with D tentatively TRBD1 (6 bases). V lost 0 bases and J lost 6, with 10 bases in between. CDR3 length: 14 amino acids. Germline V gene data show CDR1 as SGDLS and CDR2 as YYNGEE.

The gene calls are TRBV18 and TRBJ1-3, with D possibly matching TRBD1 (6 bases). Germline V gene data show CDR1 as KGHSH and CDR2 as LQKENI. Deletions cut 0 bases from V and 2 bases from J, with 11 bases between. The CDR3 spans 16 residues. CDR3 in DNA: TGTGCCAGCTCACCACCTCAGGGGCGGCCTGGAAACACCATATATTTT. Residues: CASSPPQGRPGNTIYF.

This clone has just a few counts. The V gene is TRBV5-4, the J gene TRBJ2-5, with D perhaps assigned TRBD1 or TRBD2 (6 bases each). CDR1 and CDR2 (germline): SGHNT, YYREEE (reference sequence). The CDR3 has 16 residues. V was trimmed by 3 bases and J by 2 bases, leaving 17 bases between them. CDR3 sequence reads: CASSSGAEALQETQYF. DNA of the CDR3: TGTGCCAGCAGCTCGGGGGCCGAGGCCCTGCAAGAGACCCAGTACTTC.

This chain uses TRBV7-9 with TRBJ2-5; TRBD2 aligns across 9 bases. V shed 7 bases, J shed 4 bases, and the junction held 10 bases outside the gene matches. CDR1 is SEHNR and CDR2 is FQNEAQ in the germline V gene (reference sequence). This CDR3 has 15 residues. The CDR3 region has the DNA TGTGCCAGCACCCGAGTAGCGGGAGTAGGAGAGACCCAGTACTTC. It encodes CASTRVAGVGETQYF.

J is TRBJ2-1 and V is TRBV9, with 12 bases lining up with TRBD2. The trim removed 3 bases at V and 1 base at J, leaving 11 bases unmatched. CDR3 length: 19 amino acids. Germline V gene lookup returns CDR1 SGDLS and CDR2 YYNGEE. DNA for the CDR3: TGTGCCAGCAGCGAGACTAGCGGGAGCCTTTCGGGTTCCTACAATGAGCAGTTCTTC. Residues: CASSETSGSLSGSYNEQFF.

V usage is TRBV28 and J usage is TRBJ1-6; TRBD1 is a possible D gene (5 bases). Germline lookup yields CDR1 MDHEN and CDR2 SYDVKM. V was clipped by 1 base and J by 7 bases, with 11 bases between them. The CDR3 spans 15 residues. The CDR3 bases are TGTGCCAGCAGTTTATCCGGGGCGCGGAATTCACCCCTCCACTTT. This encodes CASSLSGARNSPLHF.

The chain combines TRBV6-1 with TRBJ2-7, with 8 nucleotides matching TRBD2. Germline V CDR1 and CDR2: MNHNS, SASEGT. V lost 2 bases to trimming and J lost 4 bases; unmatched junction nucleotides: 7. The CDR3 sequence is 15 residues long. The CDR3, as DNA: TGTGCCAGCAGTGAATTTGGGACTAGAATTTACGAGCAGTACTTC. The encoded protein is CASSEFGTRIYEQYF.

The J gene is TRBJ2-2, the V gene TRBV27, with D hard to call. The length of the CDR3 is 15 residues. V dropped 6 bases and J dropped 1 base, with 12 bases sitting between them. Per the germline V gene, CDR1 is MNHEY and CDR2 is SMNVEV (reference sequence). DNA of the CDR3: TGTGCCAGCAGCTCTCAAGTATGGAACACCGGGGAGCTGTTTTTT. Its translation: CASSSQVWNTGELFF.

The CDR3 spells CAISETGKEPQHF. CDR3 nucleotide sequence: TGTGCCATCAGTGAGACAGGGAAGGAGCCCCAGCATTTT. The gene calls are TRBV10-3 and TRBJ1-5; D perhaps matches TRBD1 (6 bases). V dropped 2 bases and J dropped 8 bases, with 10 bases sitting between them. The CDR3 is 13 residues long. Germline lookup yields CDR1 ENHRY and CDR2 SYGVKD.